Following are 26 T cell receptor beta chains from one sample sequenced in a study of OX40 agonist ivuxolimab in advanced cancers. Data came from immunoSEQ multiplex PCR; TCRdb stores just in-frame clones and leaves some out. The sample carries about 93,000 clones, roughly 92% recorded once. Sequenced here: CD4+ or CD8+ T cells sorted from blood, sampled in a trial of the OX40 agonist ivuxolimab. These receptors were taken from an adult with an advanced solid tumor such as melanoma, head and neck, liver or kidney cancer.

The CDR3 nucleotides are TGTGCCAGCGCGGAAGGAGCGGGCGGGCGAAGCTACGAGCAGTACTTC. This encodes CASAEGAGGRSYEQYF. V is TRBV13 and J is TRBJ2-5, with D possibly being TRBD2 (6 bases). Near its end, the DNA agrees better with TRBJ2-7, so the J call may be wrong. The CDR3 is 16 residues long. Germline V gene data show CDR1 as PRHDT and CDR2 as FYEKMQ (reference sequence).

The chain uses TRBV29-1 and TRBJ1-2; 8 positions match TRBD1. J lost 5 bases, V lost 0 bases, and 8 bases had no gene match. CDR1 is SQVTM and CDR2 is ANQGSEA in the germline V gene. The length of the CDR3 is 15 residues. The CDR3 is CSVEDLGQGWYGYTF. CDR3 sequence (DNA): TGCAGCGTTGAAGATCTCGGACAGGGCTGGTATGGCTACACCTTC.

The CDR3 DNA reads as TGCGCCAGCAGCCAAGGAGGAGGGGTTGAAGCTTTCTTT. Translated, it gives CASSQGGGVEAFF. This chain joins TRBV4-3 and TRBJ1-1; TRBD1 is a possible D gene (5 bases). Germline V lookup: CDR1 LGHNA, CDR2 YSLEER. Trimming pared 1 base from V and 7 bases from J, leaving 10 bases between. CDR3 size: 13 residues.

The rearrangement uses TRBV13 and TRBJ1-1; the D is unclear. Germline lookup yields CDR1 PRHDT and CDR2 FYEKMQ (reference sequence). The V end was cut by 5 bases, the J end by 7 bases, with 8 bases between. The CDR3 is made up of 11 amino acids. The CDR3 DNA reads as TGTGCCAGCAGCATCGCACGTGAAGCTTTCTTT. Translated, it gives CASSIAREAFF.

The gene calls are TRBV5-4 and TRBJ2-7, with D hard to call. The CDR3 spans 12 residues. The V and J ends lost 2 bases and 2 bases respectively, with 5 bases between them. The germline CDR1 and CDR2 sequences are SGHNT and YYREEE (reference sequence). CDR3 bases: TGTGCCAGCAGCTTTAACGCCTACGAGCAGTACTTC. This encodes CASSFNAYEQYF.

The chain links TRBV27 to TRBJ2-3; D may correspond to TRBD1 or TRBD2 (6 bases each). The CDR3 has 17 amino acids. V was shortened by 4 bases and J by 3 bases, with 20 bases between the two germline ends. CDR1 and CDR2 (germline): MNHEY, SMNVEV (reference sequence). CDR3 coding DNA: TGTGCCAGCAGTTCAAGAGGGGGGCCCCTCAATACAGATACGCAGTATTTT. It translates to CASSSRGGPLNTDTQYF.

This clone was seen only once. The genes are TRBV5-1 and TRBJ2-3; D gene unclear. Looked up from germline, CDR1 is SGHRS and CDR2 is YFSETQ. V was shortened by 7 bases and J by 4 bases, with 7 bases between the two germline ends. This CDR3 comprises 11 residues. CDR3 in amino acids: CASSGADTQYF. CDR3 sequence (DNA): TGCGCCAGCTCTGGAGCAGATACGCAGTATTTT.

The J gene is TRBJ2-1, the V gene TRBV7-8, with D uncertain. CDR1 is SGHVS and CDR2 is FQNEAQ in the germline V gene. The V and J ends lost 5 bases and 9 bases respectively, with 14 bases between them. The CDR3 extends over 13 amino acids. CDR3 coding DNA: TGTGCCAGCAGCCCCGGTTGGGTGGCTGAGCAGTTCTTC. This gives the protein CASSPGWVAEQFF.

The J gene is TRBJ2-3, the V gene TRBV6-5, with a weak D call TRBD2 (5 bases). Between the trimmed V and J ends, which lost 4 bases and 3 bases, there was a span of 14 bases. This CDR3 spans 15 amino acids. CDR1 MNHEY and CDR2 SVGAGI come from the germline V gene. The CDR3, as DNA: TGTGCCAGCAGTTGCAGCGGTTTGAGGACAGATACGCAGTATTTT. Protein product: CASSCSGLRTDTQYF.

The V call is TRBV6-6, the J call TRBJ1-1, with a possible D match to TRBD1 (5 bases). The CDR3 length is 14 residues. The V gene lost 10 bases and the J gene lost 5 bases, with 20 bases spanning the gap. The germline V gene has CDR1 MNHNY and CDR2 SVGAGI (reference sequence). The DNA for the CDR3 is TGTGCCACCGTCGAGGTTTCAGGGCAAACTGAAGCTTTCTTT. Its protein is CATVEVSGQTEAFF.

The gene calls are TRBV7-8 and TRBJ1-5, with D maybe TRBD1 (5 bases). CDR3 length equals 15 residues. V lost 5 bases, J lost 4 bases, and 15 bases lay in between. Germline loops: CDR1 SGHVS, CDR2 FQNEAQ. CDR3 nucleotide sequence: TGTGCCAGCAGCAACCTCGGGGCGAGTAATCAGCCCCAGCATTTT. Translated, it gives CASSNLGASNQPQHF. Supplemented by reference TRBV7-8 and TRBJ1-5, the full variable domain reads GAGVSQSPRYKVAKRGQDVALRCDPISGHVSLFWYQQALGQGPEFLTYFQNEAQLDKSGLPSDRFFAERPEGSVSTLKIQRTQQEDSAVYLCASSNLGASNQPQHFGDGTRLSIL.

The rearrangement joins TRBV19 to TRBJ1-5; D might be TRBD1 (5 bases). V was pared by 4 bases and J by 4 bases, with 14 bases between. Germline CDR1 is LNHDA and CDR2 is SQIVND (reference sequence). The CDR3 spans 15 residues. The CDR3 nucleotides read TGTGCCAGTAGTAACCGGGGGAGAGGGAATCAGCCCCAGCATTTT. Amino acid sequence: CASSNRGRGNQPQHF.

V and J are TRBV5-6 and TRBJ1-2; tentative D call: TRBD1 (5 bases). CDR3 size: 14 residues. Trimming took 2 bases from V and 14 from J, leaving 22 bases between them. Germline CDR1 SGHDT, CDR2 YYEEEE. The CDR3 DNA reads TGTGCCAGCAGCTTCGGGACGGCTTGGGGGAGTCGGACCTTC. Protein sequence: CASSFGTAWGSRTF.

The rearrangement links TRBV9 to TRBJ2-1; TRBD2 agrees at 7 bases. V was clipped by 4 bases and J by 3 bases; unmatched bases: 22. Germline CDR1 reads SGDLS; CDR2 reads YYNGEE. This CDR3 region has 20 residues. CDR3 nucleotides: TGTGCCAGCAGCAAACCCACTGGGACTGGCTACGGCGGGAGCTACAATGAGCAGTTCTTC. Translated: CASSKPTGTGYGGSYNEQFF.

V and J are TRBV5-6 and TRBJ2-5; 16 nucleotides line up with TRBD2. The CDR3 covers 14 residues. J lost 12 bases, V lost 3 bases, and 5 bases had no gene match. Germline V CDR1 and CDR2: SGHDT, YYEEEE. The CDR3 nucleotides are TGTGCCAGCAGCTCCGGGACTAGCGGGGGGGCCGAGTACTTC. Amino acid sequence: CASSSGTSGGAEYF.

The chain links TRBV6-4 to TRBJ2-1, with unresolved D. Germline V CDR1 and CDR2: MRHNA, SNTAGT. With 0 bases removed from V and 10 bases from J, the gap between germline ends came to 10 bases. The CDR3 spans 13 residues. CDR3 protein: CASSDSWGWEQFF. The DNA of the CDR3 is TGTGCCAGCAGTGACTCCTGGGGATGGGAGCAGTTCTTC.

The V gene is TRBV6-6, the J gene TRBJ2-2, with D unclear. CDR1 and CDR2 from the germline V gene are MNHNY and SVGAGI (reference sequence). The V gene lost 4 bases and the J gene lost 3 bases, with 3 bases spanning the gap. The CDR3 spans 12 residues. The chain's CDR3 is CASSWDTGELFF. DNA of the CDR3: TGTGCCAGCAGTTGGGACACCGGGGAGCTGTTTTTT.

This chain connects TRBV4-1 to TRBJ1-1, with D perhaps TRBD1 (5 bases). V lost 4 bases to trimming and J lost 7 bases, with 16 bases between them. The germline gives CDR1 MGHRA, CDR2 YSYEKL. The CDR3 covers 14 residues. CDR3 region: CASSLEGRGGEAFF. The CDR3 DNA follows: TGCGCCAGCAGCCTGGAGGGGCGCGGAGGTGAAGCTTTCTTT.

The chain has TRBV27 and TRBJ2-1, with 10 bases fitting TRBD2. This CDR3 has 13 residues. Unmatched junction bases numbered 7, after V lost 7 bases and J lost 10 bases. In germline, CDR1 is MNHEY, CDR2 SMNVEV (reference sequence). CDR3 nucleotide sequence: TGTGCCAGCAAGCTAGCGGGAGTAGTGGAGCAGTTCTTC. This sequence encodes CASKLAGVVEQFF.

The rearrangement uses TRBV7-9 and TRBJ2-5, with D tentatively TRBD1 (5 bases). V dropped 4 bases and J dropped 5 bases, with 14 bases sitting between them. The CDR3 extends over 14 amino acids. The germline V gene has CDR1 SEHNR and CDR2 FQNEAQ (reference sequence). In nucleotides, the CDR3 is TGTGCCAGCAGCTCTATGGGCAGGGTTGAGACCCAGTACTTC. As protein: CASSSMGRVETQYF.

The chain links TRBV9 to TRBJ2-3, with D perhaps TRBD1 or TRBD2 (5 bases each). The CDR3 sequence is 15 residues long. V lost 4 bases, J lost 4 bases, and 16 bases lay in between. Germline V lookup: CDR1 SGDLS, CDR2 YYNGEE. The CDR3 is CASSPYPGGPDTQYF. CDR3 coding DNA: TGTGCCAGCAGCCCATACCCTGGGGGTCCAGATACGCAGTATTTT.

Worth noting for this clone: In the same sample, other DNA sequences code for this CDR3. The rearrangement joins TRBV29-1 to TRBJ1-3, with D perhaps TRBD1 (5 bases). This CDR3 has 14 residues. Germline V gene lookup returns CDR1 SQVTM and CDR2 ANQGSEA. Trimming pared 1 base from V and 5 bases from J, leaving 12 bases between. This chain's CDR3 is CSVEVVGVRNTIYF. Here the CDR3 DNA reads TGCAGCGTTGAAGTGGTAGGGGTTCGAAACACCATATATTTT.

The genes are TRBV27 and TRBJ2-7, with a tentative D call TRBD1 (6 bases). Between the trimmed V and J ends, which lost 6 bases and 3 bases, there was a span of 15 bases. Germline V gene data show CDR1 as MNHEY and CDR2 as SMNVEV (reference sequence). This CDR3 is 14 amino acids long. CDR3 DNA sequence: TGTGCCAGCAGCTCATTGGACAGATACTACGAGCAGTACTTC. Translating gives CASSSLDRYYEQYF.

This chain links TRBV29-1 with TRBJ2-5; weak D call: TRBD2 (5 bases). V was clipped by 5 bases and J by 5 bases, with 9 bases between them. Germline CDR1 reads SQVTM; CDR2 reads ANQGSEA. This CDR3 has 11 residues. The CDR3 nucleotides are TGCAGCGTTCGCCCGGGGGAGACCCAGTACTTC. Translation: CSVRPGETQYF.

The genes are TRBV9 and TRBJ2-2; D call uncertain. The CDR3 runs 15 residues. V dropped 3 bases and J dropped 0 bases, with 9 bases sitting between them. Germline V gene data show CDR1 as SGDLS and CDR2 as YYNGEE. The CDR3 protein is CASSGKASNTGELFF. CDR3 DNA: TGTGCCAGCAGCGGAAAGGCATCGAACACCGGGGAGCTGTTTTTT.

This chain uses TRBV9 with TRBJ2-1; TRBD2 matches at 11 bases. V was clipped by 1 base and J by 6 bases; unmatched bases: 9. The CDR3 totals 17 residues. The germline CDR1 and CDR2 sequences are SGDLS and YYNGEE. CDR3 nucleotide sequence: TGTGCCAGCAGCGTACTAGCGGGGGGCCCTAAATTCAATGAGCAGTTCTTC. As protein: CASSVLAGGPKFNEQFF. Variable domain in full (rest from reference TRBV9 and TRBJ2-1): DSGVTQTPKHLITATGQRVTLRCSPRSGDLSVYWYQQSLDQGLQFLIQYYNGEERAKGNILERFSAQQFPDLHSELNLSSLELGDSALYFCASSVLAGGPKFNEQFFGPGTRLTVL.